The rows below give T cell receptor beta chains drawn from one sample of a study of CD4+ T cells in melanoma. Sequenced by immunoSEQ multiplex PCR; TCRdb stores in-frame clones only, minus some. Among about 55,000 clones, over 60% were seen once, and the ten largest hold roughly 4.9%. Sequenced input: tumor tissue. Source of these receptors: a human donor with melanoma. Both conserved end residues are part of each CDR3. D genes are given only for firm matches. Some rows have no size entry. The others give once, few or many, or a class for an expanded clone.

d_call	clone_size	v_call	j_call	cdr3_nt	cdr3_aa
.	.	TRBV4-1	TRBJ2-6	TGCGCCAGCAGCCTCGAGGGAGCCGGGGCCAACGTCCTGACTTTC	CASSLEGAGANVLTF
.	.	TRBV7-2	TRBJ1-1	TGTGCCAGCAGCTTAGGAACGTCAGGTGCTGAAGCTTTCTTT	CASSLGTSGAEAFF
.	.	TRBV12-2	TRBJ2-1	TGTGCAAGTCGCTTTCAGGGGGACCTTTACAATGAGCAGTTCTTC	CASRFQGDLYNEQFF
.	.	TRBV15	TRBJ2-7	TGTGCCACCAGCAGAGAACTCCCCCGGGACAACTCCTACGAGCAGTACTTC	CATSRELPRDNSYEQYF
.	once	TRBV7-3	TRBJ1-1	TGTGCCAGCAGCCCCACAGGGCTGGACACTGAAGCTTTCTTT	CASSPTGLDTEAFF
.	.	TRBV5-1	TRBJ1-2	TGCGCCAGCAGCTTGGGGGGGGATGGCTACACCTTC	CASSLGGDGYTF
.	few	TRBV6-1	TRBJ2-7	TGTGCCAGCAGTGGGGACTGGGTAGTTAGCTCCTACGAGCAGTACTTC	CASSGDWVVSSYEQYF
.	.	TRBV4-1	TRBJ2-1	TGCGCCAGCAGCCAAGTAGACTCCTCCTACAATGAGCAGTTCTTC	CASSQVDSSYNEQFF
.	.	TRBV5-4	TRBJ1-4	TGTGCCAGCTGGTCCAATACAGGAGGGGAGGATGAAAAACTGTTTTTT	CASWSNTGGEDEKLFF
.	.	TRBV5-8	TRBJ2-7	TGTGCCAGCAGCCAAGACAGAAGCTCCTACGAGCAGTACTTC	CASSQDRSSYEQYF
.	.	TRBV29-1	TRBJ2-5	TGCAGCGTTGACAGGGGCGCAGAGACCCAGTACTTC	CSVDRGAETQYF
TRBD1	.	TRBV9	TRBJ2-7	TGTGCCAGCGGGCAGGGGGACTACGAGCAGTACTTC	CASGQGDYEQYF
.	.	TRBV18	TRBJ2-2	TGTGCCAGCTCAGCAGGGACCGCGAACACCGGGGAGCTGTTTTTT	CASSAGTANTGELFF
.	medium-sized	TRBV9	TRBJ2-7	TGTGCCAGCAGCGCAACCGGAGACTACGAGCAGTACTTC	CASSATGDYEQYF
TRBD1	.	TRBV10-3	TRBJ2-1	TGTGCCATCAGGACCGGGACAGGGGGTAATGAGCAGTTCTTC	CAIRTGTGGNEQFF
TRBD1	.	TRBV5-1	TRBJ1-1	TGCGCCAGCAGCACCAGGGGGTTGAACACTGAAGCTTTCTTT	CASSTRGLNTEAFF
TRBD1	.	TRBV27	TRBJ1-4	TGTGCCAGCAGTTTATCGGCAGGGGGCGGAAAACTGTTTTTT	CASSLSAGGGKLFF
TRBD1	few	TRBV5-1	TRBJ1-3	TGCGCCAGCAGCTCCCAGGGGGCTGGAAACACCATATATTTT	CASSSQGAGNTIYF
.	.	TRBV6-5	TRBJ2-5	TGTGCCAGCAGTTATTCGGGAGAGACCCAGTACTTC	CASSYSGETQYF
.	.	TRBV5-4	TRBJ1-1	TGTGCCAGCAGCCTGCTCGACAGCACTGAAGCTTTCTTT	CASSLLDSTEAFF
TRBD2	once	TRBV28	TRBJ2-3	TGTGCCAGCAGTTTCGGGCTAGCGGTAAGCACAGATACGCAGTATTTT	CASSFGLAVSTDTQYF
.	.	TRBV4-1	TRBJ2-2	TGCGCCAGCAGCCTTTCAGGGTACACCGGGGAGCTGTTTTTT	CASSLSGYTGELFF
.	.	TRBV5-3	TRBJ2-7	TGTGCCAGCAGCCCTACAGCCTACGAGCAGTACTTC	CASSPTAYEQYF
.	once	TRBV15	TRBJ2-7	TGTGCCACCAGCAGAGGGGCAGGGTCCTCCTACGAGCAGTACTTC	CATSRGAGSSYEQYF
TRBD1	.	TRBV5-4	TRBJ2-5	TGTGCCAGCAGCTTGCAGGGGGCTCAAGAGACCCAGTACTTC	CASSLQGAQETQYF
.	many	TRBV6-6	TRBJ2-7	TGTGCCAGCAGTTACTCAAGGACGGAGCAGTACTTC	CASSYSRTEQYF
TRBD2	few	TRBV27	TRBJ2-2	TGTGCCAGCAGTTTATGGGGGGGCGGGGAGCTGTTTTTT	CASSLWGGGELFF
.	.	TRBV7-8	TRBJ1-5	TGTGCCAGCAGCTTACGAGGGACAAGTTATAGCAATCAGCCCCAGCATTTT	CASSLRGTSYSNQPQHF
.	.	TRBV27	TRBJ2-1	TGTGCCAGCAGTCACTACAATGAGCAGTTCTTC	CASSHYNEQFF
TRBD1	medium-sized	TRBV27	TRBJ2-7	TGTGCCAGCAGTTTATCACAGGGGGCAGGGGAGCAGTACTTC	CASSLSQGAGEQYF
.	few	TRBV4-1	TRBJ2-2	TGCGCCAGCAGCCAAGAAGTGGCCAGGAACACCGGGGAGCTGTTTTTT	CASSQEVARNTGELFF
TRBD2	.	TRBV10-2	TRBJ2-1	TGCGCCAGCAGTGAGTTTAGCGGGGGAAATAATGAGCAGTTCTTC	CASSEFSGGNNEQFF
.	.	TRBV28	TRBJ1-5	TGTGCCAGCAGTTTACTTGGGGGCGATCAGCCCCAGCATTTT	CASSLLGGDQPQHF
.	.	TRBV9	TRBJ2-2	TGTGCCAGCAGCAAAGGGGGGGACACCGGGGAGCTGTTTTTT	CASSKGGDTGELFF
TRBD2	.	TRBV7-9	TRBJ2-3	TGTGCCAGCAGCTTAGTAGCGGGTGAAACAGATACGCAGTATTTT	CASSLVAGETDTQYF
TRBD2	.	TRBV29-1	TRBJ2-2	TGCAGCGTTGATACTAGCGGGGGGGCGGGGGAGCTGTTTTTT	CSVDTSGGAGELFF
.	.	TRBV5-1	TRBJ2-2	TGCGCCAGCAGCTTGGACGGCAAACCCGATGCGAACACCGGGGAGCTGTTTTTT	CASSLDGKPDANTGELFF
TRBD1	.	TRBV7-9	TRBJ1-4	TGTGCCAGCACCGGGACAGAAGGCAATGAAAAACTGTTTTTT	CASTGTEGNEKLFF
.	many	TRBV2	TRBJ2-7	TGTGCCAGCAGTGAAGCGGCAGGGGTGATCTACGAGCAGTACTTC	CASSEAAGVIYEQYF
.	.	TRBV6-5	TRBJ1-1	TGTGCCAGCAGTTACAGGGTTGGGACTGAAGCTTTCTTT	CASSYRVGTEAFF
TRBD1	once	TRBV28	TRBJ2-7	TGTGCCAGCAGTCCGCGGGGGACAGGGCGCTACGAGCAGTACTTC	CASSPRGTGRYEQYF
TRBD2	few	TRBV5-1	TRBJ2-7	TGCGCCAGCAGCAGCGGGACTACCTACGAGCAGTACTTC	CASSSGTTYEQYF
.	.	TRBV7-2	TRBJ2-7	TGTGCCAGCAGCTTAGAGTCCGGGACCTCGGAGCAGTACTTC	CASSLESGTSEQYF
.	.	TRBV7-2	TRBJ2-1	TGTGCCAGCAGCTCGATCCTCGACCGCAGCTCCTACAATGAGCAGTTCTTC	CASSSILDRSSYNEQFF
.	.	TRBV5-6	TRBJ1-3	TGTGCCAGCAGCTTGGGGGGGAACAGTTTTCCCTCTGGAAACACCATATATTTT	CASSLGGNSFPSGNTIYF
.	.	TRBV7-6	TRBJ2-3	TGTGCCAGCAGTAAAGGCCTCACAGATACGCAGTATTTT	CASSKGLTDTQYF
.	.	TRBV5-6	TRBJ2-7	TGTGCCAGCAGCAAGACAGGATCCTACGAGCAGTACTTC	CASSKTGSYEQYF
.	many	TRBV27	TRBJ1-2	TGTGCCAGCAGGAGTTGGGGGAATGGCTACACCTTC	CASRSWGNGYTF
.	many	TRBV28	TRBJ2-7	TGTGCCAGCAGTTTCGCGGGCGGATCCTACGAGCAGTACTTC	CASSFAGGSYEQYF
.	few	TRBV10-3	TRBJ1-6	TGTGCCATCAGTGAGCAACCGGGACACCAAAGCCCTTCACCCCTCCACTTT	CAISEQPGHQSPSPLHF
.	.	TRBV19	TRBJ2-1	TGTGCCAGTAGTAGGGGAGGCAATGAGCAGTTCTTC	CASSRGGNEQFF
.	.	TRBV4-1	TRBJ2-3	TGCGCCAGCAGCCAAGAATTGTGGACAGTTCCCCGGGATACGCAGTATTTT	CASSQELWTVPRDTQYF
.	.	TRBV7-9	TRBJ2-5	TGTGCCAGCAGCTTAATAGGGGAGACCCAGTACTTC	CASSLIGETQYF
TRBD2	.	TRBV5-6	TRBJ2-1	TGTGCCAGCAGCTTGCCCGGGAGGGTTCCCTACAATGAGCAGTTCTTC	CASSLPGRVPYNEQFF
.	few	TRBV6-6	TRBJ1-4	TGTGCCAGCAGTTACTCGGGTTCCGCGACCGAAAAACTGTTTTTT	CASSYSGSATEKLFF
.	.	TRBV7-6	TRBJ1-5	TGTGCCAGCAGCCGAGGGTGGGGAGAGGGTCAGCCCCAGCATTTT	CASSRGWGEGQPQHF
.	.	TRBV5-4	TRBJ2-1	TGTGCCAGCAGCTTAGGGGGGCTAAACAATGAGCAGTTCTTC	CASSLGGLNNEQFF
TRBD2	.	TRBV7-2	TRBJ2-7	TGTGCCAGCAGCCCCCGCGACCCGGGACTAGCGGGGGACGCCGAGCAGTACTTC	CASSPRDPGLAGDAEQYF
.	few	TRBV11-1	TRBJ1-1	TGTGCCAGCAGCTACGGGAACACTGAAGCTTTCTTT	CASSYGNTEAFF
TRBD1	.	TRBV2	TRBJ2-5	TGTGCCAGCAGTGAGGGACAGCTCCAAGAGACCCAGTACTTC	CASSEGQLQETQYF